This T cell receptor beta chain was sequenced during a study of beta chain features in type 1 diabetes (dated by TCRdb to 2016 to 2019). Study-wide context: Mean age, gender distribution, total cell number and subset yield did not differ between patients and healthy donors. A total of around 110,000,000 sorted cells were examined across all samples, and a strong correlation was observed between cell number per subset and RNA yield. In the study, TCRB repertoires of sorted circulating CD4+ T cell subsets from recently diagnosed type 1 diabetes patients were compared with those of matched healthy donors. Regulatory and stem cell-like memory subsets were obtained from only 8 patients and about eight healthy donors, while naive and central memory subsets were obtained from all 30 or so donors.

Of note for this clone: The target of this receptor is not known. No much larger clone exists at a distance of one base, and base qualities are not known.

The germline V gene (reference sequence) gives CDR1 as SGHAT and CDR2 as FQDESV. Spanning cysteine to phenylalanine, the CDR3 consists of 13 amino acids. Only the CDR3 region is kept as DNA, spanning 39 bases read in frame from base 1. Cut back by 6 bases and 1 base, the V and J ends lie 9 bases apart. General findings and caveats noted by the study authors: Naive, central memory and regulatory TCRB repertoires appeared more similar among patients than among healthy donors. Because cDNA rather than genomic DNA was sequenced, highly expressing activated cells could have been over-represented, although no difference in activation and CD3 levels was found between groups. PCR may preferentially amplify shorter templates, but because patient and control samples were amplified and corrected together, any resulting skew would affect both groups equally. In all four CD4+ subsets, TCRB CDR3 length was moderately but significantly shorter in type 1 diabetes patients. At VDJ recombination sites, type 1 diabetes patients had fewer insertions and more deleted nucleotides, which implies abnormalities in thymic rearrangement. Because small numbers of individuals were included in the HLA sub-analyses, any influence of HLA type on TCRB rearrangement was left unresolved.

A single peripheral blood draw of 95 to 150 mL on average was collected from each donor into heparinised tubes. Naive, central memory, regulatory and stem cell-like memory CD4+ T cells were sorted on a BD FACSAria II using a panel including CD45RO, CCR7, CD25, CD127, CD95 and CD27. A purity above 98% was achieved for all sorted populations. Right away, PBMCs were isolated by Lymphoprep density gradient centrifugation and were stained directly, with no culture step. To minimize batch effects, samples were stained and sorted in pairs, one healthy donor with one patient per experiment. The entire isolated RNA was reverse transcribed using the High Capacity cDNA Reverse Transcription Kit, and thus expressed TCRB transcripts were sequenced. Deep immunoSEQ sequencing was applied to naive, central memory and regulatory T cell samples, giving an average of about 3.6 million total reads per sample. Sorted cells were lysed in RLT buffer, and RNA was extracted using DNase-treated RNeasy Micro or Mini kits according to cell number. To prevent cross-contamination, every cell subset was processed on its own, while patient and healthy donor samples were processed together. TCRB sequences were amplified from cDNA with the immunoSEQ multiplex PCR, producing 87-bp fragments spanning the CDR3 region. The amplicons were sequenced using the Illumina HiSeq platform. The published analysis was carried out like this. PCR bias was corrected computationally using synthetic template baselines, and reads within Hamming distance 2 were collapsed, with unmergeable singletons discarded. By aligning reads against IMGT, V, D and J genes, CDR3 length, and insertions or deletions at six rearrangement sites were assigned. Within each subset, clonotype counts were normalized to sorted cell number, and only after that were true diversity and Gini coefficients computed with the tcR R package. Repertoire sharing was quantified using the overlap coefficient calculated on TCRB nucleotide sequences. Out-of-frame TCRB sequences from naive cells were analyzed as a proxy for the pre-selection repertoire. The table comes from immuneACCESS by way of TCRdb, which keeps in-frame sequences with V and J called. Part of the clones is missing from these tables; in studies checked, under half for an unresolved V gene and the rest for unknown reasons. V and J calls and clone size are those listed in that table; D and trimming were worked out from the DNA. The sample table shows approximately 600,000 clones, and 9.5% to 15% are seen once. More than 0.09% of the sample comes from the top ten.

Sample: naive CD4+ T cells from blood. The cell subset or site label here, explained by the study, means: true naive CD4+ T cells. The receptor was derived from a man aged 25 to 45 with type 1 diabetes. This chain joins TRBV11-1 to TRBJ1-1; TRBD1 is perhaps the D gene, given 5 matching bases. The DNA sequence follows: TGTGCCAGCAGGAGGGACGGGAACACTGAAGCTTTCTTT. This gives the protein CASRRDGNTEAFF.